This TCR beta chain derives from a study of blood T cell repertoires in COVID-19. V lost 4 bases to trimming and J lost 2 bases; unmatched junction nucleotides: 14. Germline lookup yields CDR1 SGDLS and CDR2 YYNGEE. The CDR3 length is 18 residues. Under the authors' procedure: For nucleated cells, counts were estimated from reference gene primer amplification. The method was immunoSEQ multiplex PCR; TCRdb's version includes in-frame clones alone and lacks a portion of them. Clone size and V and J calls were adopted from that table, with D and trimming inferred from the DNA. The sample records some 200,000 clones, around three quarters being singletons. This clone was seen a handful of times.

The sample taken for sequencing was peripheral blood. The chain has TRBV9 and TRBJ2-7; 11 positions agree with TRBD2. The TCR comes from a woman between 65 and 79 years old with acute or convalescent COVID-19. The CDR3 region has the DNA TGTGCCAGCAGCCCCCGACTAGCGGGGCGATTTTGTACCTACGAGCAGTACGTC. This codes for CASSPRLAGRFCTYEQYV.